This T cell receptor beta chain stems from a study of blood T cell repertoires in COVID-19. Study background: Sites in the United States, Italy and Spain provided acute and convalescent COVID-19 samples. T cells, B-cell-depleted T cells, or PBMCs provided the cDNA or gDNA that served as material.

Source study methods: Reference gene primers were amplified, and this amplification served to estimate nucleated cell counts. Profiled with immunoSEQ multiplex PCR; TCRdb holds only in-frame clones, not every one. V, J and clone size are those of that table, while D and trimming were read from the DNA. In the table there are about 210,000 clones, roughly 82% of which are singletons. The ends lost 9 bases at V and 2 bases at J; junction bases unmatched: 11. This CDR3 comprises 17 residues. Germline loops: CDR1 SNHLY, CDR2 FYNNEI. Sequencing used peripheral blood. The chain uses TRBV2 and TRBJ1-4; 11 bases are shared with TRBD1. The receptor's source is a man aged 45-60 years with active or convalescent COVID-19. This chain's CDR3 is CARLSDRGPQTNEKLFF. In DNA, the CDR3 is TGTGCCAGACTATCGGACAGGGGGCCGCAGACTAATGAAAAACTGTTTTTT.